Below are 3 T cell receptor beta chains sequenced from a single sample in a study of T cells in tumors after PD-1 blockade. Profiled with immunoSEQ multiplex PCR; TCRdb holds only in-frame clones, not every one. Altogether nearly 25,000 clones are present, around four fifths being singletons, with the ten largest covering more than 10%. Sequenced here: PBMCs, sampled after anti-PD-1 treatment. The receptors shown here come from a human donor with basal cell carcinoma.

The chain uses TRBV19 and TRBJ2-2; D ambiguous. V was cut by 3 bases and J by 3 bases, with 14 bases left in between. The CDR3 is 16 amino acids. CDR1 is LNHDA and CDR2 is SQIVND in the germline V gene (reference sequence). The CDR3 region has the DNA TGTGCCAGTAGTATCCGTGCCAGGTCGGACACCGGGGAGCTGTTTTTT. Translation gives CASSIRARSDTGELFF.

The chain couples TRBV29-1 to TRBJ1-1; D perhaps matches TRBD1 (5 bases). Trimming cost V 0 bases and J 5 bases, with 10 bases left between them. Germline V gene sequence: CDR1 SQVTM, CDR2 ANQGSEA. The CDR3 has 13 amino acids. CDR3 protein: CSVEDRAGTEAFF. CDR3 nucleotide sequence: TGCAGCGTTGAAGATCGGGCAGGGACTGAAGCTTTCTTT.

This rearrangement joins TRBV11-3 to TRBJ2-3; possibly TRBD2 for D (6 bases). Germline CDR1 is SGHNT and CDR2 is YENEEA. V was clipped by 5 bases and J by 7 bases, with 10 bases between them. The CDR3 is 12 residues long. This CDR3 is CASSPRGNTQYF. For the CDR3, the DNA is TGTGCCAGCAGCCCGCGGGGAAATACGCAGTATTTT.